This T cell receptor beta chain was sequenced in a study of T-cell reconstitution after alpha-beta-depleted transplantation in children. Trimming stripped 4 bases from V and 1 base from J, with 10 bases between. CDR3 length: 14 residues. CDR1 is SQVTM, CDR2 ANQGSEA, per germline. There are many counts of this clonotype. The library targeted TCRbeta and was prepared with unique molecular identifiers. One entry per CDR3 protein, called by TCRdb with MiXCR from the PCR reads. This table holds 190,000 or so distinct CDR3 sequences, about 14% found once. The material sequenced was PBMCs from the stem cell graft donor, taken from the stem cell graft. This TCR came from a human donor who donated a stem cell graft to a child with acute lymphoblastic leukemia. The V call is TRBV29-1, the J call TRBJ2-2; D might be TRBD1 (5 bases). CDR3 residues: CSVVGPLNTGELFF. Written as DNA, the CDR3 is TGCAGCGTTGTGGGGCCCCTGAACACCGGGGAGCTGTTTTTT.